This TCR beta chain appears in the sequencing data of a study of blood T cell repertoires in COVID-19. The CDR3 is made up of 13 amino acids. V dropped 1 base and J dropped 6; count of bases not matched to a gene: 0. Germline V gives CDR1 MGHDK, CDR2 SYGVNS. The protocol was immunoSEQ multiplex PCR, while the TCRdb copy is restricted to in-frame clones and leaves out a portion. The sample holds 250,000 to 350,000 clones; over 80% are singletons and the top ten take around 4.1%. The chain joins TRBV25-1 to TRBJ2-1; TRBD2 aligns across 7 bases. The sequence was obtained from a woman aged 50 to 60 with active or convalescent COVID-19. The sample was peripheral blood. CDR3 protein: CASSEWTSNEQFF. The CDR3 DNA sequence: TGTGCCAGCAGTGAATGGACTAGCAATGAGCAGTTCTTC.